These 28 T cell receptor beta chains originate from one sample sequenced in a study of blood T cells in healthy people across ages. A second PCR of roughly 7 to 11 cycles used a sample-barcoded 5' primer and a J-beta primer mix. TCRdb processed the 5' RACE reads anew with MiXCR; each CDR3 protein has one entry. The profile covers hundreds of thousands of distinct CDR3 sequences, with approximately 52% appearing a single time and roughly 13% taken by the ten largest. Sequenced: blood. These TCRs come from a woman of 80 years or more in good health.

This chain links TRBV20-1 with TRBJ2-1, with 8 positions matching TRBD2. V shed 3 bases, J shed 7 bases, and the junction held 8 bases outside the gene matches. The CDR3 spans 14 residues. CDR1 and CDR2 (germline): DFQATT, SNEGSKA (reference sequence). CDR3 sequence (DNA): TGCAGTGCTAGTTCGGTAGCGGGATGGAATGAGCAGTTCTTC. Its translation is CSASSVAGWNEQFF.

Concerning this clonotype: A much larger clone is a single base away; this may be a read error. The chain joins TRBV28 to TRBJ1-2; TRBD1 might be the D (6 bases). V shed 7 bases and J shed 4 bases, with 16 bases lying between them. Germline V gene data show CDR1 as MDHEN and CDR2 as SYDVKM. The CDR3 has 14 residues. The CDR3 nucleotides read TGTGCCAGCACCCCGGGACGGGGGGCCTATGGCTACACCTTC. Protein sequence: CASTPGRGAYGYTF.

This sequence joins TRBV2 and TRBJ2-3, with 10 nucleotides matching TRBD1. Germline CDR1 and CDR2: SNHLY and FYNNEI. This CDR3 has 15 amino acids. Trimming at V came to 6 bases and at J to 4 bases, leaving 7 bases not matched to a gene. The CDR3 DNA sequence: TGTGCCAGCAGGCGGGACAGGGGACGGCCAGATACGCAGTATTTT. Its translation is CASRRDRGRPDTQYF.

Turning to this clonotype: A much larger clone lies one base from this, so it may be a read error. The chain uses TRBV6-6 and TRBJ2-5, with no clear D. This CDR3 region has 16 residues. V was shortened by 6 bases and J by 13 bases, with 30 bases between the two germline ends. The germline gives CDR1 MNHNY, CDR2 SVGAGI (reference sequence). CDR3 protein: CASSVTEKSARAAWYF. The CDR3 DNA follows: TGTGCCAGCAGCGTTACGGAGAAGTCGGCAAGGGCCGCGTGGTACTTC.

This clonotype was picked up many times. V usage is TRBV28 and J usage is TRBJ2-3, with D perhaps being TRBD1 or TRBD2 (5 bases each). The CDR3 extends over 13 amino acids. Germline CDR1 reads MDHEN; CDR2 reads SYDVKM. The germline V and J ends were trimmed by 1 base and 5 bases, with 7 bases remaining between them. The CDR3: CASSLSGLDTQYF. DNA of the CDR3: TGTGCCAGCAGTTTATCGGGGCTAGATACGCAGTATTTT.

The genes are TRBV18 and TRBJ2-3; the D gene could be TRBD1 or TRBD2 (6 bases each). Germline CDR1 KGHSH, CDR2 LQKENI. Between the trimmed V and J ends, which lost 6 bases and 6 bases, there was a span of 16 bases. The CDR3 contains 14 residues. CDR3 bases: TGTGCCAGCTCTCCCGGGGGCAGGGACGATACGCAGTATTTT. Its translation: CASSPGGRDDTQYF.

This clonotype was observed at least ten times. The gene calls are TRBV5-1 and TRBJ2-3; 10 bases are shared with TRBD2. Unmatched junction bases numbered 4, after V lost 3 bases and J lost 3 bases. The CDR3 totals 15 residues. Germline V CDR1 and CDR2: SGHRS, YFSETQ. CDR3 bases: TGCGCCAGCAGCTCACCACTAGCGGGAACAGATACGCAGTATTTT. It codes for CASSSPLAGTDTQYF.

This clonotype was observed a handful of times. J is TRBJ2-1 and V is TRBV10-3, with TRBD1 matching 7 bases. CDR1 is ENHRY, CDR2 SYGVKD, per germline. CDR3 size: 12 residues. Losses at the gene ends were 5 bases for V and 7 bases for J; bases not matched to a gene: 2. The CDR3: CAISIQGNEQFF. Written as DNA, the CDR3 is TGTGCCATCAGTATACAGGGGAATGAGCAGTTCTTC.

This clonotype was seen at least ten times. The chain carries TRBV20-1 and TRBJ2-5, with D hard to call. V dropped 3 bases and J dropped 1 base, with 12 bases sitting between them. This CDR3 is 14 amino acids long. From germline, CDR1 is DFQATT and CDR2 SNEGSKA (reference sequence). Here the CDR3 reads CSASEPKGQETQYF. In DNA form, the CDR3 reads TGCAGTGCTAGCGAACCCAAGGGCCAAGAGACCCAGTACTTC.

A note on this clonotype: A read error may be the cause here, since a much bigger clone is one base away. J is TRBJ2-6 and V is TRBV24-1, with D unresolved. V gave up 6 bases and J gave up 0 bases, with 8 bases separating them. The length of the CDR3 is 15 residues. CDR1 and CDR2 from the germline V gene are KGHDR and SFDVKD. The CDR3 loop reads CATSSEISGANVLTF. In DNA, the CDR3 is TGTGCCACCAGTAGTGAGATCTCTGGGGCCAACGTCCTGACTTTC.

This clonotype appeared a few times. A much larger clone is a single base away; this may be a read error. The chain couples TRBV20-1 to TRBJ2-1; a weak D match, TRBD1 (5 bases). The J call is doubtful: the DNA matches TRBJ2-7 better. Per germline, CDR1 DFQATT and CDR2 SNEGSKA (reference sequence). CDR3 length equals 14 residues. The CDR3 is CSAQGASSYNEQYF. In DNA form, the CDR3 reads TGCAGTGCCCAAGGGGCCAGCTCCTACAATGAGCAGTACTTC.

The V call is TRBV29-1, the J call TRBJ1-2; D gene unclear. CDR3 length equals 12 residues. Germline V lookup: CDR1 SQVTM, CDR2 ANQGSEA. V gave up 4 bases and J gave up 4 bases, with 10 bases separating them. The CDR3 here is CSVGTGSYGYTF. The CDR3 region has the DNA TGCAGCGTTGGTACCGGGTCCTATGGCTACACCTTC.

This chain links TRBV11-2 with TRBJ1-1, with 9 bases aligning to TRBD1. Germline V gives CDR1 SGHAT, CDR2 FQNNGV. Germline trimming cut 2 bases from V and 1 base from J; bases unmatched to any gene: 8. This CDR3 has 17 residues. CDR3 DNA: TGTGCCAGCAGCTTACTTCGCGGGACAGGGAAGAACACTGAAGCTTTCTTT. Amino acid sequence: CASSLLRGTGKNTEAFF.

As to this clonotype: One base away lies a much larger clone, so this may be a sequencing read error. The CDR3 loop reads CTSSSPPQGLNEQFF. Written as DNA, the CDR3 is TGTACCAGCAGTTCACCCCCCCAGGGGTTGAATGAGCAGTTCTTC. The chain carries TRBV28 and TRBJ2-1, with D perhaps TRBD1 (6 bases). The CDR3 sequence is 15 residues long. Germline V CDR1 and CDR2: MDHEN, SYDVKM.

This chain links TRBV6-5 with TRBJ2-5, with a possible D match to TRBD2 (5 bases). Trimming stripped 0 bases from V and 10 bases from J, with 6 bases between. The germline V gene has CDR1 MNHEY and CDR2 SVGAGI. The CDR3 is 11 residues long. CDR3 DNA sequence: TGTGCCAGCAGTTACTCCGGACTCCAGTACTTC. Protein product: CASSYSGLQYF.

The V and J genes are TRBV9 and TRBJ1-1; 7 positions agree with TRBD1. Germline assignment: CDR1 SGDLS and CDR2 YYNGEE. The V and J ends lost 0 bases and 5 bases, in that order; junction bases with no gene match: 4. CDR3 length: 14 amino acids. The chain's CDR3 is CASSVADRKTEAFF. The DNA for the CDR3 is TGTGCCAGCAGCGTAGCGGACAGGAAGACTGAAGCTTTCTTT. Complete variable domain (other parts from reference TRBV9 and TRBJ1-1): DSGVTQTPKHLITATGQRVTLRCSPRSGDLSVYWYQQSLDQGLQFLIQYYNGEERAKGNILERFSAQQFPDLHSELNLSSLELGDSALYFCASSVADRKTEAFFGQGTRLTVV.

This clonotype was picked up many times. The rearrangement links TRBV4-2 to TRBJ2-1, with D perhaps matching TRBD1 or TRBD2 (5 bases each). Trimming removed 0 bases at V and 6 bases at J, with 12 bases between. Per germline, CDR1 LGHNA and CDR2 YNFKEQ. This CDR3 is 15 amino acids long. The CDR3 sequence: CASSQDQGGSNEQFF. The CDR3 DNA reads as TGTGCCAGCAGCCAAGATCAGGGTGGGAGCAATGAGCAGTTCTTC.

As for this clonotype: A much larger clone lies a single base off, so this may be a read error. The V call is TRBV7-8, the J call TRBJ2-3, with D possibly matching TRBD1 (6 bases). The CDR3 sequence is 16 residues long. The V gene's germline CDR1 is SGHVS and CDR2 FQNEAQ. CDR3 sequence (DNA): TGTGCCAGCAGCTCATTACCGGGACAACGCACAAATACGCAGTATTTT. Translated: CASSSLPGQRTNTQYF.

Of note for this clonotype: A read error may be the cause here, since a much bigger clone is one base away. The rearrangement joins TRBV29-1 to TRBJ2-5; weak D call: TRBD2 (6 bases). V shed 6 bases and J shed 5 bases, with 13 bases lying between them. The CDR3 covers 12 residues. CDR1 and CDR2 (germline): SQVTM, ANQGSEA. This CDR3 is CSVRTTGETQYF. The DNA of the CDR3 is TGCAGCGTCCGGACTACGGGGGAGACCCAGTACTTC.

The chain couples TRBV6-5 to TRBJ2-7; perhaps TRBD1 as D (6 bases). Trimming shortened V by 7 bases and J by 4 bases, and 20 bases separated the two germline ends. CDR1 is MNHEY, CDR2 SVGAGI, per germline. The CDR3 is 15 residues long. The CDR3 bases are TGTGCCAGCATGGAATCAGGGTGGGGACAATACGAGCAGTACTTC. As protein: CASMESGWGQYEQYF.

Regarding this clonotype: A single base separates this from a much larger clone, so it may be a read error. The chain joins TRBV12-3 or TRBV12-4 to TRBJ2-2; tentative D call: TRBD2 (6 bases). The CDR3 extends over 11 amino acids. The DNA for the CDR3 is TGTGCCAGCAGTTTACCCGGGGGGCTGTTTTTT. The encoded protein is CASSLPGGLFF.

This clonotype was seen only a few times. This chain joins TRBV4-2 and TRBJ2-1; 9 positions agree with TRBD1. Germline trimming cut 3 bases from V and 15 bases from J; bases unmatched to any gene: 6. CDR1 is LGHNA, CDR2 YNFKEQ, per germline. The CDR3 has 12 residues. CDR3 bases: TGTGCCAGCAGCCAGCCGCCGGGACAGGGGTTCTTC. Encoded protein: CASSQPPGQGFF.

This clonotype was counted only a few times. The chain uses TRBV12-3 or TRBV12-4 and TRBJ2-3; 10 bases are shared with TRBD2. The CDR3 extends over 16 amino acids. The ends lost 6 bases at V and 8 bases at J; junction bases unmatched: 14. The CDR3 sequence is CASSPLSAGGPVTQYF. The CDR3 nucleotides are TGTGCCAGCAGCCCTTTATCAGCGGGGGGGCCCGTTACGCAGTATTTT.

This clonotype was seen only a few times. J is TRBJ2-1 and V is TRBV5-1; weak D call: TRBD1 (5 bases). CDR1 is SGHRS, CDR2 YFSETQ, per germline. CDR3 length: 14 amino acids. V dropped 4 bases and J dropped 6 bases, with 14 bases sitting between them. The CDR3 nucleotides read TGCGCCAGCAGCCCAGGGTATGGGATCAATGAGCAGTTCTTC. It translates to CASSPGYGINEQFF.

This clonotype occurred a few times. The chain has TRBV10-2 and TRBJ2-2, with D possibly matching TRBD2 (6 bases). Per germline, CDR1 WSHSY and CDR2 SAAADI. V shed 6 bases and J shed 4 bases, with 12 bases lying between them. The CDR3 sequence is 14 residues long. DNA of the CDR3: TGCGCCAGCAGCCGGGACTTCACCACCGGGGAGCTGTTTTTT. Its protein product is CASSRDFTTGELFF.

The V and J genes are TRBV13 and TRBJ2-4; D is ambiguous. The DNA end favors TRBJ2-7, so the J call may be wrong. CDR3 length equals 14 residues. CDR1 and CDR2 (germline): PRHDT, FYEKMQ (reference sequence). The CDR3 DNA follows: TGTGCCAGCAGCTTAGGTCAATCCCTCTACGAGCAGTACTTC. Translation gives CASSLGQSLYEQYF.

This chain joins TRBV24-1 and TRBJ2-4, with TRBD1 matching over 9 bases. V shed 4 bases and J 3 bases; nucleotides not matched to a gene: 3. The germline V gene has CDR1 KGHDR and CDR2 SFDVKD. This CDR3 is built from 15 residues. CDR3 bases: TGTGCCACCAGTGAGGGGGGACAGGGCAAAAACATTCAGTACTTC. It specifies CATSEGGQGKNIQYF.

There are a few counts of this clonotype. V and J are TRBV28 and TRBJ2-7, with TRBD2 identical over 9 bases. After removal of 7 bases from V and 6 bases from J, the junction contained 10 bases not matched to a gene. Looked up from germline, CDR1 is MDHEN and CDR2 is SYDVKM. This CDR3 has 14 amino acids. CDR3: CASTISGSRAEQYF. CDR3 coding DNA: TGTGCCAGCACCATTAGCGGGAGTAGAGCCGAGCAGTACTTC.